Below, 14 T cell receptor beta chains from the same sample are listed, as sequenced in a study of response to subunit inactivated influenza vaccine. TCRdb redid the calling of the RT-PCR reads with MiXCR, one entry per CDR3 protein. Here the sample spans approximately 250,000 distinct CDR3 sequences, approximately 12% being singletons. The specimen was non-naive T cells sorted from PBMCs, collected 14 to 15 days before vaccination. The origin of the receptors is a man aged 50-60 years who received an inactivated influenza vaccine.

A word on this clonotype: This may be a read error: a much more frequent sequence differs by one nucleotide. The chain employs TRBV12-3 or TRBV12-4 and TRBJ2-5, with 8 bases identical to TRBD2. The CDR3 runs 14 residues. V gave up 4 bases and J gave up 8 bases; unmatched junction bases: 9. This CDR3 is CASSWKGRGDTQYF. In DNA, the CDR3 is TGTGCCAGCAGTTGGAAAGGGCGGGGGGACACCCAGTACTTC.

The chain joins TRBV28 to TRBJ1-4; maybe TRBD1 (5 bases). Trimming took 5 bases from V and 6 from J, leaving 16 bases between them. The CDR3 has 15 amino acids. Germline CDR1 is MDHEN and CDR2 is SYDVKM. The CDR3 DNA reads TGTGCCAGCAGTGTAGGGGACCACGGCTATGAAAAACTGTTTTTT. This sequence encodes CASSVGDHGYEKLFF.

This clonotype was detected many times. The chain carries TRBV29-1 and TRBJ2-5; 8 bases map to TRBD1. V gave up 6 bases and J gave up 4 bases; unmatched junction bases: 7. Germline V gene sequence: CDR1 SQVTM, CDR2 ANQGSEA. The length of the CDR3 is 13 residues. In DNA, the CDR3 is TGCAGCGTAATGGACAGGGTCCCAGAGACCCAGTACTTC. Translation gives CSVMDRVPETQYF.

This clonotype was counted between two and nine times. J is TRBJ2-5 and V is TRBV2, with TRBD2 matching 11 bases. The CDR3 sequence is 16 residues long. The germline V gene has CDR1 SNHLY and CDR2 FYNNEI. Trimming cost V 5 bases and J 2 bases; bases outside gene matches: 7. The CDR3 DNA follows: TGTGCCAGCAGTTTAAGACTAGCGGGGACACAAGAGACCCAGTACTTC. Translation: CASSLRLAGTQETQYF. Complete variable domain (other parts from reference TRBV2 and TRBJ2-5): EPEVTQTPSHQVTQMGQEVILRCVPISNHLYFYWYRQILGQKVEFLVSFYNNEISEKSEIFDDQFSVERPDGSNFTLKIRSTKLEDSAMYFCASSLRLAGTQETQYFGPGTRLLVL.

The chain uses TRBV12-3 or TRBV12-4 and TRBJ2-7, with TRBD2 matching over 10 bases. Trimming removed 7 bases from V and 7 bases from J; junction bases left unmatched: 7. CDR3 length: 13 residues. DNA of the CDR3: TGTGCCAGCAACCTAGCGGGAGCGGAAGAGCAGTACTTC. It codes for CASNLAGAEEQYF.

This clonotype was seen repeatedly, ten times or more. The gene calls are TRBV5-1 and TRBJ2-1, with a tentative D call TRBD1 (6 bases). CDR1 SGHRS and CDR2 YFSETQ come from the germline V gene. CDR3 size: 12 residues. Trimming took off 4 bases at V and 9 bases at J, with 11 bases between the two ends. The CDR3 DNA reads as TGCGCCAGCAGCCCCACAGGGACTGAGCAGTTCTTC. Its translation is CASSPTGTEQFF.

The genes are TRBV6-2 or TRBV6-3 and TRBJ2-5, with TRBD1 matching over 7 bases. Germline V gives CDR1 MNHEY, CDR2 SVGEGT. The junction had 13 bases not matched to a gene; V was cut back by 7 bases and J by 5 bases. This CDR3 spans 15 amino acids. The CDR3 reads CASTNPYRGRETQYF. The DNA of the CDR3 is TGTGCCAGCACGAACCCCTACAGGGGCCGGGAGACCCAGTACTTC.

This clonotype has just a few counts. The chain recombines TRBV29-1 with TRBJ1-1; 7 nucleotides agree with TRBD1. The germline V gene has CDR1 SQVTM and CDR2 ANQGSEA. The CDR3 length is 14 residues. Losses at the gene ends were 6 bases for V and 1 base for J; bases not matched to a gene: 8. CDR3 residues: CSVGTVGGNTEAFF. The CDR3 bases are TGCAGCGTGGGGACAGTCGGAGGGAACACTGAAGCTTTCTTT.

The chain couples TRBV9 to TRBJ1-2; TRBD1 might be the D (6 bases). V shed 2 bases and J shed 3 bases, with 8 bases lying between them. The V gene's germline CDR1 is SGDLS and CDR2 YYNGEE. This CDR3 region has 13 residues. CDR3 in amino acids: CASSVQGHYGYTF. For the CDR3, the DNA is TGTGCCAGCAGCGTCCAGGGGCACTATGGCTACACCTTC.

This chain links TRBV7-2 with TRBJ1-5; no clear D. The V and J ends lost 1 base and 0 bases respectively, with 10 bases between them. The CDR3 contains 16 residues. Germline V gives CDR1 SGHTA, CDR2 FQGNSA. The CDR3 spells CASSLGWGYSNQPQHF. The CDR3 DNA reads TGTGCCAGCAGCTTAGGCTGGGGATATAGCAATCAGCCCCAGCATTTT. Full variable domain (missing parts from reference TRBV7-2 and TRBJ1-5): GAGVSQSPSNKVTEKGKDVELRCDPISGHTALYWYRQSLGQGLEFLIYFQGNSAPDKSGLPSDRFSAERTGGSVSTLTIQRTQQEDSAVYLCASSLGWGYSNQPQHFGDGTRLSIL.

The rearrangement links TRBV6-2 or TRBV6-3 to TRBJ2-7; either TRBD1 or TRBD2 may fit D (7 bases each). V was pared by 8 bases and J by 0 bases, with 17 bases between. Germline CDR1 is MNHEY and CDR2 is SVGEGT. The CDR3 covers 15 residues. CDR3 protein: CASGGGGLSSYEQYF. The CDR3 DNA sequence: TGTGCCAGCGGGGGAGGGGGCCTGAGCTCCTACGAGCAGTACTTC.

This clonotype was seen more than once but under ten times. The DNA for the CDR3 is TGCAGTGCTAGAGATGGTTCAGGGGCCTTACATCAGTACTTC. Protein product: CSARDGSGALHQYF. The chain carries TRBV20-1 and TRBJ2-7; a weak D match, TRBD1 (6 bases). In germline, CDR1 is DFQATT, CDR2 SNEGSKA (reference sequence). V lost 0 bases, J lost 10 bases, and 19 bases lay in between. The CDR3 consists of 14 residues.

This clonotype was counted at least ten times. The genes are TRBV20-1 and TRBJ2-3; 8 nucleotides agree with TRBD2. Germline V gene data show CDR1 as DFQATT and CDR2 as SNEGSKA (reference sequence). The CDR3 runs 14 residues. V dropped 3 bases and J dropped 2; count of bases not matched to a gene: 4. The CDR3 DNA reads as TGCAGTGCTAGTGGGGGACTAGTCACAGATACGCAGTATTTT. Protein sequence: CSASGGLVTDTQYF.

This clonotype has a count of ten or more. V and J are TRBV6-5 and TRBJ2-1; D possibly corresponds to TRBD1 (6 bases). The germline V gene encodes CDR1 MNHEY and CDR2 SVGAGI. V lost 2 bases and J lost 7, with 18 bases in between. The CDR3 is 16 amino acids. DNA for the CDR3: TGTGCCAGCAGTTACCCTAGAAGGGGGTCCAGTAATGAGCAGTTCTTC. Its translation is CASSYPRRGSSNEQFF.